These 27 T cell receptor beta chains came from one sample sequenced in a study of T cell repertoires in cytomegalovirus infection (dated by TCRdb to the late 2010s). The run used an Illumina HiSeq 1500. TCRdb passed the public sequencing reads through fastp at Q25 and MiXCR, retaining productive beta sequences. Each entry is one CDR3 protein sequence, shown with its most common DNA and genes. The table for this sample lists more than 350,000 distinct CDR3 sequences; under 40% of them were counted only once. Roughly 13% of the sample is in the top ten clones. Input material: PBMCs. Receptor source: a human donor in good health (CMV status not recorded). Some clones in this sample may be carry-over from other donors' samples.

As concerns this clonotype: A read error may account for a junction end that differs from germline. The chain joins TRBV7-8 to TRBJ1-6; D uncertain. Germline V gene lookup returns CDR1 SGHVS and CDR2 FQNEAQ. CDR3 size: 18 residues. CDR3 region: CASSLAMDGSSYDSPLHF. The CDR3 DNA reads TGTGCCAGCAGCTTAGCGATGGACGGAAGCTCCTATGATTCACCCCTCCACTTT.

This clonotype was seen only a few times. V is TRBV12-3 or TRBV12-4 and J is TRBJ1-4; TRBD1 is a possible D gene (6 bases). The V end lost 6 bases, the J end lost 8 bases, and 19 bases lay between the germline ends. This CDR3 is built from 15 residues. The CDR3 DNA reads as TGTGCCAGCAGCTTGGGGGGGACAACTTACGAAAAACTGTTTTTT. Its translation is CASSLGGTTYEKLFF.

This clonotype was recorded once. One junction end disagrees with the germline gene, perhaps due to a read error. This chain joins TRBV19 and TRBJ1-2; D remains unclear. CDR3 length: 15 residues. Looked up from germline, CDR1 is LNHDA and CDR2 is SQIVND (reference sequence). CDR3 coding DNA: TGTGCCAGTGGTATCTCCTATCGGCCTTCTGATGGCTACACCTTC. It is translated as CASGISYRPSDGYTF.

This clonotype was detected only a few times. The V gene is TRBV7-9, the J gene TRBJ1-4; tentatively, D is TRBD1 (5 bases). Trimming left V 1 base short and J 0 bases short, with 15 bases between. This CDR3 comprises 18 residues. Germline V gene data show CDR1 as SEHNR and CDR2 as FQNEAQ (reference sequence). This CDR3 is CASSLVPMGGATNEKLFF. CDR3 DNA sequence: TGTGCCAGCAGCTTAGTTCCGATGGGGGGTGCAACTAATGAAAAACTGTTTTTT.

With regard to this clonotype: Since the CDR3 does not end with the conserved phenylalanine or tryptophan, this likely comes from a read error. V usage is TRBV7-2 and J usage is TRBJ2-7; 10 nucleotides match TRBD1. The V segment lost 3 bases and the J segment 2 bases; nucleotides outside the gene matches: 4. Germline V lookup: CDR1 SGHTA, CDR2 FQGNSA. CDR3 length: 15 residues. CDR3 DNA sequence: TGTGCCAGCAGCTTCGGACAGGGGGAAGCCTACGAGCAGTACTTA. It codes for CASSFGQGEAYEQYL.

This clonotype has ten or more counts. The chain uses TRBV7-2 and TRBJ1-5; the D is unclear. The CDR3 sequence is 14 residues long. Trimming removed 5 bases at V and 7 bases at J, with 15 bases between. The germline gives CDR1 SGHTA, CDR2 FQGNSA. The CDR3 region is CASSPDWTGQPQHF. In DNA form, the CDR3 reads TGTGCCAGCAGCCCCGACTGGACGGGGCAGCCCCAGCATTTT.

This clonotype was detected many times. The chain has TRBV19 and TRBJ1-1; D gene unclear. The CDR3 extends over 12 amino acids. In germline, CDR1 is LNHDA, CDR2 SQIVND (reference sequence). V dropped 6 bases and J dropped 2 bases, with 7 bases sitting between them. The CDR3 sequence is CASSRPNTEAFF. The DNA for the CDR3 is TGTGCCAGTAGCCGACCCAACACTGAAGCTTTCTTT.

In its sample, this clonotype was seen many times. The V gene is TRBV7-2, the J gene TRBJ2-6; D might be TRBD2 (5 bases). The CDR3 contains 15 residues. Looked up from germline, CDR1 is SGHTA and CDR2 is FQGNSA. V was shortened by 4 bases and J by 3 bases, with 10 bases between the two germline ends. The CDR3 nucleotides read TGTGCCAGCAGCTCCCTCGGAGGTGGGGCCAACGTCCTGACTTTC. It is translated as CASSSLGGGANVLTF.

This clonotype was observed a few times. The chain uses TRBV6-5 and TRBJ2-1; 11 nucleotides agree with TRBD2. Trimming at V came to 0 bases and at J to 7 bases, leaving 5 bases not matched to a gene. This CDR3 contains 16 residues. From germline, CDR1 is MNHEY and CDR2 SVGAGI. The DNA of the CDR3 is TGTGCCAGCAGTTACTCGACTAGCGGGGCCTCGAATGAGCAGTTCTTC. It encodes CASSYSTSGASNEQFF.

The gene calls are TRBV27 and TRBJ2-7; 10 nucleotides align to TRBD2. V dropped 0 bases and J dropped 2; count of bases not matched to a gene: 7. The CDR3 is 17 amino acids. Germline lookup yields CDR1 MNHEY and CDR2 SMNVEV (reference sequence). For the CDR3, the DNA is TGTGCCAGCAGTTTATCATGGAGTAGCGGGGGGACCTACGAGCAGTACTTC. Protein sequence: CASSLSWSSGGTYEQYF.

This chain joins TRBV29-1 and TRBJ2-3; 15 positions agree with TRBD2. Trimming took 7 bases from V and 4 from J; bases not matched to a gene: 6. The germline gives CDR1 SQVTM, CDR2 ANQGSEA. This CDR3 is 15 amino acids long. The CDR3 DNA reads as TGCAGCGCCTCTGGGACTAGCGGGGGGTCAGATACGCAGTATTTT. Residues: CSASGTSGGSDTQYF.

V gene TRBV12-3 or TRBV12-4 combines with J gene TRBJ2-7, with 12 bases that match TRBD2. With V trimmed by 7 bases and J by 6 bases, 10 bases remained unmatched. The CDR3 is 15 amino acids. The CDR3 protein is CASTQHSSGGAEQYF. CDR3 nucleotides: TGTGCCAGCACCCAACACTCTAGCGGGGGGGCCGAGCAGTACTTC.

A word on this clonotype: One base away lies a much larger clone, so this may be a sequencing read error. The chain couples TRBV12-3 or TRBV12-4 to TRBJ2-1; 9 nucleotides line up with TRBD2. The CDR3 length is 16 residues. The J segment lost 2 bases and the V segment lost 2 bases, leaving 4 bases of the junction unmatched. CDR3 region: CASSLRLAEAYNEQFF. CDR3 sequence (DNA): TGTGCCAGCAGTTTACGACTAGCGGAGGCCTACAATGAGCAGTTCTTC.

This clonotype has ten or more counts. The DNA for the CDR3 is TGTGCCAGCAGTTCTCCGGGACTAGGCTCCTACGAGCAGTACTTC. Residues: CASSSPGLGSYEQYF. The chain employs TRBV28 and TRBJ2-7, with 8 bases lining up with TRBD2. V lost 4 bases and J lost 0; bases outside the gene matches: 5. The germline CDR1 and CDR2 sequences are MDHEN and SYDVKM. The CDR3 contains 15 residues.

This clonotype showed up just a few times. The chain links TRBV6-2 or TRBV6-3 to TRBJ2-3; 8 positions match TRBD2. Trimming at V came to 5 bases and at J to 4 bases, leaving 17 bases not matched to a gene. Germline V gene sequence: CDR1 MNHEY, CDR2 SVGEGT. This CDR3 is 18 amino acids long. The CDR3 coding sequence is TGTGCCAGCAGTCGACTAGCGCCGGGCCAGGGGAGGGCAGATACGCAGTATTTT. Encoded protein: CASSRLAPGQGRADTQYF.

This clonotype has a handful of counts. The V gene is TRBV19, the J gene TRBJ2-3; 10 nucleotides match TRBD2. V trimming: 3 bases; J trimming: 6 bases; junction bases outside the gene matches: 0. The length of the CDR3 is 13 residues. CDR1 and CDR2 from the germline V gene are LNHDA and SQIVND (reference sequence). CDR3 loop: CASSMGLADTQYF. As DNA, the CDR3 is TGTGCCAGTAGTATGGGACTAGCGGATACGCAGTATTTT.

This clonotype was recorded many times. V gene TRBV7-8 combines with J gene TRBJ1-5; TRBD1 agrees at 7 bases. The germline CDR1 and CDR2 sequences are SGHVS and FQNEAQ. CDR3 size: 14 residues. The J segment lost 5 bases and the V segment lost 4 bases, leaving 5 bases of the junction unmatched. The CDR3 nucleotides are TGTGCCAGCAGCTCACAGGGGCCGCATCAGCCCCAGCATTTT. It specifies CASSSQGPHQPQHF.

This clonotype was seen a few times. V gene TRBV5-4 combines with J gene TRBJ2-5; maybe TRBD2 (6 bases). Trimming left V 0 bases short and J 2 bases short, with 14 bases between. Germline CDR1 and CDR2: SGHNT and YYREEE (reference sequence). The CDR3 covers 16 residues. The CDR3 nucleotides are TGTGCCAGCAGCTTGGCCGGCGGGGCTTATCAAGAGACCCAGTACTTC. Amino acid sequence: CASSLAGGAYQETQYF.

This chain links TRBV6-1 with TRBJ1-5, with 8 bases fitting TRBD1. The CDR3 runs 19 residues. Germline lookup yields CDR1 MNHNS and CDR2 SASEGT. With 2 bases clipped from V and 5 bases from J, the junction kept 17 bases outside the gene matches. DNA for the CDR3: TGTGCCAGCAGTGAACCTTTCATCCTGGGGGACAGGTTGGATCAGCCCCAGCATTTT. Translating it yields CASSEPFILGDRLDQPQHF.

The rearrangement joins TRBV7-6 to TRBJ2-3; no reliable D call. V lost 1 base and J lost 0, with 11 bases in between. CDR3 size: 16 residues. Looked up from germline, CDR1 is SGHVS and CDR2 is FNYEAQ. In DNA form, the CDR3 reads TGTGCCAGCAGCTTAGGCAGCCACCTTAGCACAGATACGCAGTATTTT. Translating it yields CASSLGSHLSTDTQYF. Based on the CDR3 plus reference TRBV7-6 and TRBJ2-3, the full variable domain is GAGVSQSPRYKVTKRGQDVALRCDPISGHVSLYWYRQALGQGPEFLTYFNYEAQQDKSGLPNDRFSAERPEGSISTLTIQRTEQRDSAMYRCASSLGSHLSTDTQYFGPGTRLTVL.

This clonotype was seen more than once but under ten times. The chain couples TRBV5-1 to TRBJ1-5, with D perhaps TRBD1 (5 bases). With 0 bases removed from V and 3 bases from J, the gap between germline ends came to 10 bases. CDR1 is SGHRS, CDR2 YFSETQ, per germline. The CDR3 length is 15 residues. CDR3 DNA sequence: TGCGCCAGCAGCTTGGAGGGACTTACCAATCAGCCCCAGCATTTT. It is translated as CASSLEGLTNQPQHF.

This clonotype was observed a few times. The chain has TRBV24-1 and TRBJ2-1; 10 bases line up with TRBD2. The germline V gene encodes CDR1 KGHDR and CDR2 SFDVKD. With 5 bases clipped from V and 9 bases from J, the junction kept 6 bases outside the gene matches. The CDR3 runs to 14 residues. The CDR3 loop is CATSVSGGASEQFF. The CDR3 coding sequence is TGTGCCACCAGTGTAAGCGGGGGGGCTAGTGAGCAGTTCTTC.

On this clonotype itself: One end of the junction varies from germline; a read error may be responsible. The V gene is TRBV27, the J gene TRBJ2-2; tentative D call: TRBD2 (6 bases). This CDR3 contains 14 residues. Germline V gene data show CDR1 as MNHEY and CDR2 as SMNVEV (reference sequence). The CDR3 here is CASSTSRVTVELVF. The CDR3, as DNA: TGTGCCAGCAGTACTAGCAGGGTTACCGTGGAGCTGGTTTTT.

This clonotype was counted between two and nine times. V is TRBV20-1 and J is TRBJ1-6, with no clear D. In germline, CDR1 is DFQATT, CDR2 SNEGSKA (reference sequence). CDR3 length: 15 amino acids. Trimming cost V 5 bases and J 0 bases, with 11 bases left between them. The CDR3 DNA reads TGCAGTGCTCCCAGGTCCGACTCCTATAATTCACCCCTCCACTTT. Translation: CSAPRSDSYNSPLHF.

There are a few counts of this clonotype. The chain links TRBV6-1 to TRBJ1-1; D remains ambiguous. The CDR3 sequence is 13 residues long. V gave up 8 bases and J gave up 8 bases, with 18 bases separating them. Germline CDR1 and CDR2: MNHNS and SASEGT. The CDR3 is CASPGPSAIEAFF. CDR3 DNA sequence: TGTGCCAGCCCCGGACCCTCCGCGATCGAAGCTTTCTTT.

The chain is built from TRBV11-2 and TRBJ2-7; 12 nucleotides line up with TRBD1. The CDR3 runs to 13 residues. The germline gives CDR1 SGHAT, CDR2 FQNNGV. J was trimmed by 6 bases and V by 7 bases; bases with no gene match: 4. The CDR3 DNA follows: TGTGCCAGCACCCGGGACAGGGGGCGCGAGCAGTACTTC. Protein product: CASTRDRGREQYF.

This clonotype was recorded a few times. CDR3 nucleotide sequence: TGTGCTAGTGTCGCGGACAGGGGGCGCGGAATCAATGAGCAGTTCTTC. It specifies CASVADRGRGINEQFF. This rearrangement joins TRBV12-5 to TRBJ2-1, with 11 nucleotides matching TRBD1. This CDR3 spans 16 amino acids. Germline CDR1 reads LGHNT; CDR2 reads FRNRAP. After removal of 7 bases from V and 6 bases from J, the junction contained 11 bases not matched to a gene.